This entry features one T cell receptor beta chain sequence. Its antigen is still unknown. This specimen comes from a study of T cells in Graves' hyperthyroidism and ophthalmopathy. General observations from the study: Most expanded thyroid clonotypes above 0.001 also appeared in blood.

The CDR3 spans 14 residues. Germline CDR1 SGHDN, CDR2 FVKESK. Trimming took off 0 bases at V and 2 bases at J, with 7 bases between the two ends. TCR beta CDR3 regions were amplified from RNA. Carried out on the TCR CDR3, a first-round RT-PCR used the HTBI primer set. MiXCR, applied by TCRdb to the multiplex PCR reads, yields one record per CDR3 protein. This sample has 620,000 or so distinct CDR3 sequences; about 14% occur once, and the top ten carry under 15%. This clonotype was sampled from a woman between 45 and 65 years old with Graves' ophthalmopathy. The chain carries TRBV14 and TRBJ2-5; D call uncertain. Sequenced sample: blood. The CDR3 loop reads CASSQELLQETQYF. As DNA, the CDR3 is TGTGCCAGCAGCCAAGAGTTACTTCAAGAGACCCAGTACTTC.